This T cell receptor (beta chain) was recovered during a study of blood T cell repertoires in COVID-19. Study-wide context: The samples span acute and convalescent COVID-19 from the United States, Italy and Spain. PBMCs, B-cell-depleted T cells, or T cells provided the cDNA or gDNA that made up the material.

As originally analysed: From reference gene primer amplification, estimates of nucleated cell counts were derived. Sequenced by immunoSEQ multiplex PCR; TCRdb stores in-frame clones only, minus some. V, J and clone size reflect that table, while D and trimming were determined from the DNA. The data show fewer than 300,000 clones, with 65% to 90% seen just once and more than 4.5% held by the top ten. Germline lookup yields CDR1 LNHNV and CDR2 YYDKDF (reference sequence). Trimming took off 2 bases at V and 8 bases at J, with 13 bases between the two ends. The CDR3 has 14 residues. This chain links TRBV15 with TRBJ2-1; D is perhaps TRBD2 (5 bases). This receptor was taken from a man over 45 with active or convalescent COVID-19. The specimen was peripheral blood. The CDR3 reads CATSRSTMGDEQFF. In DNA form, the CDR3 reads TGTGCCACCAGCAGATCAACGATGGGAGATGAGCAGTTCTTC.